The present TCR beta chain was sequenced within a study of T cell responses to AZD1222 COVID-19 vaccine. The study's findings and limits: Spike-specific TCRs gained breadth and depth after people received two AZD1222 doses. A mostly white British donor set with more females was recruited, and clonal diversity was possibly underestimated. Among AZD1222 vaccinees, only five or six were seropositive at baseline. Regions 160-218 and 743-854 held dominance among vaccine-associated CD4 TCRs, which spanned spike.

This CDR3 comprises 15 residues. Germline V CDR1 and CDR2: MNHEY, SMNVEV (reference sequence). V was pared by 6 bases and J by 2 bases, with 7 bases of the junction left unmatched. Clones were sequenced by immunoSEQ multiplex PCR, and TCRdb holds only the in-frame ones, with some missing. The sample includes roughly 160,000 clones, roughly nine tenths seen only once; the top ten take approximately 6.9%. About this clone: Its antigen is not known.

This clonotype was sampled from an adult in good health. The chain couples TRBV27 to TRBJ1-5, with TRBD1 identical over 7 bases. The sequenced sample was peripheral blood, obtained on day 0 of AZD1222 vaccination. The CDR3 sequence is CASSHDREGNQPQHF. CDR3 nucleotides: TGTGCCAGCAGCCACGACAGGGAGGGCAATCAGCCCCAGCATTTT.